This TCR beta chain was identified during a study of identical twins. Each CDR3 protein gets one entry after TCRdb re-called the 5' RACE reads with MiXCR. This sample carries about 530,000 distinct CDR3 sequences, roughly 15% of them seen once, and the ten largest clones take roughly 0.46%. CDR3 size: 15 residues. Germline V CDR1 and CDR2: SGHRS, YFSETQ. V was shortened by 3 bases and J by 2 bases, with 13 bases between the two germline ends. The same sample was also used in a study of yellow fever vaccine responses in identical twins.

This rearrangement joins TRBV5-1 to TRBJ2-3, with D maybe TRBD1 (5 bases). This sequence was found in a woman in her late teens or twenties in good health. Sample: CD4+ T cells sorted from blood. CDR3 nucleotides: TGCGCCAGCAGCTCCATGACAGAGTCCACAGATACGCAGTATTTT. This translates into CASSSMTESTDTQYF.